The source of this T cell receptor beta chain is a study of technical replicates of blood from several donors. CDR1 MNHEY and CDR2 SMNVEV come from the germline V gene (reference sequence). Trimming left V 7 bases short and J 3 bases short, with 10 bases between. This CDR3 is 13 amino acids long. Clones were read by immunoSEQ multiplex PCR, and TCRdb kept only the in-frame ones, dropping some. Of roughly 80,000 clones listed, about 89% are singletons. The sequence came from a human donor in good health. The chain couples TRBV27 to TRBJ2-1, with a weak D call TRBD2 (6 bases). Sequences were obtained from T cells isolated from PBMCs. DNA for the CDR3: TGTGCCAGCAACGGAGGGCTCTACAATGAGCAGTTCTTC. Protein product: CASNGGLYNEQFF.